This T cell receptor beta chain was observed in a study of graft-versus-host responses after intestinal transplantation. Across the whole study: Those transplanted obtained multivisceral, liver-intestinal, or isolated intestinal grafts.

Worth noting for this clone: The antigen remains unidentified.

TCRdb's table, derived via immunoSEQ multiplex PCR, lists solely in-frame clones and lacks some. The top ten clones hold 4.5% to 6% of a sample with about 7,400 clones, 68% of them seen once. Study-wide results and caveats: The recipient marrow held GvH clones, and some of them showed up first in ileum or blood.

CDR3 length equals 15 residues. Germline V gene sequence: CDR1 MGHRA, CDR2 YSYEKL. The V and J ends lost 2 bases and 10 bases respectively, with 18 bases between them. Both intraepithelial and lamina propria lymphocytes were released by processing graft tissue. This TCR was sampled from a human patient who received an intestinal transplant, so some T cells may come from the graft donor. The material sequenced was ileum tissue, taken 55 days after transplant. The chain carries TRBV4-1 and TRBJ2-1; TRBD2 might be the D (7 bases). CDR3 nucleotide sequence: TGCGCCAGCAGCCAAATGGGGGGGCCCGGTCGGGAGCAGTTCTTC. It translates to CASSQMGGPGREQFF.